The sequence of this TCR beta chain was determined in a study of CD8 T cells in Susac syndrome. There are a few counts of this clonotype. Random hexamers served to reverse transcribe roughly 0.45 to 1 ug RNA. TCRdb processed the immunoSEQ multiplex PCR reads anew with MiXCR; each CDR3 protein has one entry. The sample has about 160,000 distinct CDR3 sequences, about 92% seen once. CDR3 length: 15 amino acids. V gave up 3 bases and J gave up 5 bases; unmatched junction bases: 7. CDR1 and CDR2 from the germline V gene are SGHVS and FQNEAQ. The rearrangement uses TRBV7-8 and TRBJ2-5; TRBD1 matches at 9 bases. This clonotype was sampled from a human donor in good health. Sequencing was carried out using CD4+ T cells from PBMCs. The CDR3 sequence is CASSLNRGLGETQYF. The CDR3 bases are TGTGCCAGCAGCTTGAACAGGGGGCTTGGGGAGACCCAGTACTTC.